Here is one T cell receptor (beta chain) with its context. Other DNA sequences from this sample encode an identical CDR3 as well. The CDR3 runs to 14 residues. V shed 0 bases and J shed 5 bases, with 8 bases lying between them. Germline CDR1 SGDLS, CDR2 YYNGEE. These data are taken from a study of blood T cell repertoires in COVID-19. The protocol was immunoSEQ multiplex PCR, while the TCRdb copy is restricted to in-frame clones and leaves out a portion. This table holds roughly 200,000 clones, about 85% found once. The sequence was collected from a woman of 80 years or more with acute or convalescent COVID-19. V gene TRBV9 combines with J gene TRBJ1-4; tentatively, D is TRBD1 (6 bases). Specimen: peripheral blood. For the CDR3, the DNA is TGTGCCAGCAGCGTAGGGACAGTAAATGAAAAACTGTTTTTT. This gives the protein CASSVGTVNEKLFF. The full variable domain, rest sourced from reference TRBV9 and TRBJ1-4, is DSGVTQTPKHLITATGQRVTLRCSPRSGDLSVYWYQQSLDQGLQFLIQYYNGEERAKGNILERFSAQQFPDLHSELNLSSLELGDSALYFCASSVGTVNEKLFFGSGTQLSVL.